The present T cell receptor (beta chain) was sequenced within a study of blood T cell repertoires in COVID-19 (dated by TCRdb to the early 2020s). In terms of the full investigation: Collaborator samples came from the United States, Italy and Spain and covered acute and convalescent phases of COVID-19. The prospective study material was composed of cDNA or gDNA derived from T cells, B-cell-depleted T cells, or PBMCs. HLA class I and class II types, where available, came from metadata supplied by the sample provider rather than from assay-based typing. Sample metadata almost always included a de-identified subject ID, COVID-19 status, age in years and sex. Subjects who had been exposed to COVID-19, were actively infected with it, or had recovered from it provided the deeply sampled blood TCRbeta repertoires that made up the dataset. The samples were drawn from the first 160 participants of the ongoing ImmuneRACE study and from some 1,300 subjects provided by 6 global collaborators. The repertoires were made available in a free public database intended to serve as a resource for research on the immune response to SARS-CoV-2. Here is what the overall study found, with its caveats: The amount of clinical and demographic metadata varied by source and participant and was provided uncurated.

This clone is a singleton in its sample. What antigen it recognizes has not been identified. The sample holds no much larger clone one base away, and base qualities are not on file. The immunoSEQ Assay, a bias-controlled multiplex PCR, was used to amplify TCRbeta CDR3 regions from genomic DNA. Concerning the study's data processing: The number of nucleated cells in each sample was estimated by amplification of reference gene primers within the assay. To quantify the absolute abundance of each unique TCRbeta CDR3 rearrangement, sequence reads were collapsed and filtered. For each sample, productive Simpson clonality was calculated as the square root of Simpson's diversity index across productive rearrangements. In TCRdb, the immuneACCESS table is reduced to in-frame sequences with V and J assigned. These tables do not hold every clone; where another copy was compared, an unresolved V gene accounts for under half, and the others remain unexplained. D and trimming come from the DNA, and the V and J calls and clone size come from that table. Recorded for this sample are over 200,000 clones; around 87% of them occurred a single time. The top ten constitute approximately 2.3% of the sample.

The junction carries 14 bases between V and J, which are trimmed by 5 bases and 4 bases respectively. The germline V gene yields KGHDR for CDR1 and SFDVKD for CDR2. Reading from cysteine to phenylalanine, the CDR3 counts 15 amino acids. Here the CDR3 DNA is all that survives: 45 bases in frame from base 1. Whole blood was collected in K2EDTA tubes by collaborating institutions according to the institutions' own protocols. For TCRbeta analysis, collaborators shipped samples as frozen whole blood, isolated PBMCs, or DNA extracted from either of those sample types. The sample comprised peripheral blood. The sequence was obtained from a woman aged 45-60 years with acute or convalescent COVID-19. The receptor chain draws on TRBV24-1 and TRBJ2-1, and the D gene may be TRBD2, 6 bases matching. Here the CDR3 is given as CATSATPGEYNEQFF. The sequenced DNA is TGTGCCACCAGTGCCACCCCGGGAGAATACAATGAGCAGTTCTTC.